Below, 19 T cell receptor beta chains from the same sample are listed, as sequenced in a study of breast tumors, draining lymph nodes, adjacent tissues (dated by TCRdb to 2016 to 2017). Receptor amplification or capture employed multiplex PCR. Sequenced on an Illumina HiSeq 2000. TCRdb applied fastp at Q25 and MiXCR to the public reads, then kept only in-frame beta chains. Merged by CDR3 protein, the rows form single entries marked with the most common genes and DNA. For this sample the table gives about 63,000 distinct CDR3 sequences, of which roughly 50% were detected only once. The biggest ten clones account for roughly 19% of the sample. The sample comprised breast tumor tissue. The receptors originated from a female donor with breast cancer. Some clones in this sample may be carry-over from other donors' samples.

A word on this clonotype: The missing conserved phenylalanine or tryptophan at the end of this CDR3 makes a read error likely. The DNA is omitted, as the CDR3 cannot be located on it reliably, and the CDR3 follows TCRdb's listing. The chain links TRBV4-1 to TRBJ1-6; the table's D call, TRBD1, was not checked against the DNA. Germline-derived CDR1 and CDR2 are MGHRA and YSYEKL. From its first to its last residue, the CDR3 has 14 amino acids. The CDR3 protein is CASSQEGDRGPLNY.

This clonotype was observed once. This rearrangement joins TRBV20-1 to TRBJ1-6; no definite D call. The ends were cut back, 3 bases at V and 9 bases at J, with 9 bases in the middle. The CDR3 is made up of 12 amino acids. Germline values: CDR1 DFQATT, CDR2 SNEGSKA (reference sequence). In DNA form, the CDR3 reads TGCAGTGCTAGGGACTTAGGTTCACCCCTCCACTTT. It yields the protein CSARDLGSPLHF.

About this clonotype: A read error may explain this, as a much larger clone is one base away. Here the CDR3 reads CASSYFDAQYF. In nucleotides, the CDR3 is TGTGCCAGCAGTTATTTCGACGCGCAGTACTTC. The chain is built from TRBV5-6 and TRBJ2-7; D unclear. Germline CDR1 reads SGHDT; CDR2 reads YYEEEE. Trimming cost V 5 bases and J 9 bases, with 12 bases left between them. CDR3 size: 11 residues.

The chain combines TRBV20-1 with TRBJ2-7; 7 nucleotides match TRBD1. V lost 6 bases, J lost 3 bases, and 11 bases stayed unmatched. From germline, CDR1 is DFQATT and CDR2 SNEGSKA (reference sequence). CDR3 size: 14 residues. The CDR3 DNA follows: TGCAGTGCAGGGTACAGGGGTCTGGGCTACGAGCAGTACTTC. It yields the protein CSAGYRGLGYEQYF.

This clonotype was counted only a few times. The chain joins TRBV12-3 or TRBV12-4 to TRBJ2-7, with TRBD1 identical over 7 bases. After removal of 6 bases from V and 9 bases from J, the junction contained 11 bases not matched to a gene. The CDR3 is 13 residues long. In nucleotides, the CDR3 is TGTGCCAGCAGAGCCCCGACAGGGCCGACGCAGTACTTC. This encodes CASRAPTGPTQYF.

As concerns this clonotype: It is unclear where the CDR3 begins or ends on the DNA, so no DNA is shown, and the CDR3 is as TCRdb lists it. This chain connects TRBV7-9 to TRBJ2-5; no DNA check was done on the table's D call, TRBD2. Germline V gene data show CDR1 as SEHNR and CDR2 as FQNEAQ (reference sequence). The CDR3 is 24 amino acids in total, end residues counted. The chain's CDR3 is CASSPRDSAVYFCASGLEEETQYF.

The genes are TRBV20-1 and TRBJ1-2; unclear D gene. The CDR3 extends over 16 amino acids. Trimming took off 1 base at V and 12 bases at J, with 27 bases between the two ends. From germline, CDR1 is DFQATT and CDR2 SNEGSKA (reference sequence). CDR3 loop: CSARVLGQPIGSGNTF. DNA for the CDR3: TGCAGTGCTAGAGTCCTCGGGCAACCCATAGGGTCTGGAAACACCTTC.

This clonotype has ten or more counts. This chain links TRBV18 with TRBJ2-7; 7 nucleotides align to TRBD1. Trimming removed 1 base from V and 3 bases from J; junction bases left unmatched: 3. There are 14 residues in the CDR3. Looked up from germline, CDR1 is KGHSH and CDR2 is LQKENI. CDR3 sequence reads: CASSPRQGVYEQYF. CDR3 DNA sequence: TGTGCCAGCTCACCACGACAGGGAGTCTACGAGCAGTACTTC.

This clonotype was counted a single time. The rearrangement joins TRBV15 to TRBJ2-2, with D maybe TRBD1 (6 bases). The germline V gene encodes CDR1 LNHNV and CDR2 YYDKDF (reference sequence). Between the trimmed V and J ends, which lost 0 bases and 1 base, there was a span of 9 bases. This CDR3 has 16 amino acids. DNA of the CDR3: TGTGCCACCAGCAGAGATAGGGGGAGGAACACCGGGGAGCTGTTTTTT. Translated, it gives CATSRDRGRNTGELFF.

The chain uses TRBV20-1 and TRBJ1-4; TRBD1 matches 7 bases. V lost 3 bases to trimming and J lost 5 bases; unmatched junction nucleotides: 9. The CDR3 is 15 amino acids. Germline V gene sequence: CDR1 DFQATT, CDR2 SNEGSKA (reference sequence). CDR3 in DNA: TGCAGTGCTAGTCGGACAGGCGGTTACAATGAAAAACTGTTTTTT. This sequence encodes CSASRTGGYNEKLFF.

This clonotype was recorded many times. The CDR3 region is CAWSDQAGYTF. In nucleotides, the CDR3 is TGTGCCTGGAGCGATCAAGCGGGCTACACCTTC. The chain employs TRBV30 and TRBJ1-2, with D uncertain. Germline loops: CDR1 GTSNPN, CDR2 SVGIG (reference sequence). The CDR3 has 11 amino acids. Trimming cost V 3 bases and J 8 bases, with 10 bases left between them.

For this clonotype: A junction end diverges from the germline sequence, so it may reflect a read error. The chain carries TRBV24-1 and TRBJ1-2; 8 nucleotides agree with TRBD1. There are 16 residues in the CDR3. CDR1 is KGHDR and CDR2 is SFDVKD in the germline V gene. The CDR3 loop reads CATWGGPGTGLFGYAF. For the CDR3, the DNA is TGTGCCACCTGGGGCGGACCCGGGACAGGACTCTTTGGCTACGCCTTC.

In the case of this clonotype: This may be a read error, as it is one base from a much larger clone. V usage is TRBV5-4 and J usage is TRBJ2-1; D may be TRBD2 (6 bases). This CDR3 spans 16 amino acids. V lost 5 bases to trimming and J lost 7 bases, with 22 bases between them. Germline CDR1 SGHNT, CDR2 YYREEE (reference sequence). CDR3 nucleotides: TGTGCCAGCAGTGACCTGGGTCCAGCGGGTCAAAATGAGCAGTTCTTC. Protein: CASSDLGPAGQNEQFF. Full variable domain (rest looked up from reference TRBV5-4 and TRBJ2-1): ETGVTQSPTHLIKTRGQQVTLRCSSQSGHNTVSWYQQALGQGPQFIFQYYREEENGRGNFPPRFSGLQFPNYSSELNVNALELDDSALYLCASSDLGPAGQNEQFFGPGTRLTVL.

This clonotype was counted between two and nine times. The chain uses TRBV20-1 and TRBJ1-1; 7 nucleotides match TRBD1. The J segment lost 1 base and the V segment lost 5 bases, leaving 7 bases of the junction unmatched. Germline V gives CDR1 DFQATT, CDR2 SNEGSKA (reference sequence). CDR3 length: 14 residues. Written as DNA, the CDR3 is TGCAGTGCTCAGGACAGGATGGCGAACACTGAAGCTTTCTTT. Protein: CSAQDRMANTEAFF.

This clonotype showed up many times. The CDR3 DNA reads as TGTGCCAGCAGTGAGACTAGCGGAGCCTACAATGAGCAGTTCTTC. It specifies CASSETSGAYNEQFF. This chain connects TRBV2 to TRBJ2-1; 9 bases line up with TRBD2. Germline CDR1 and CDR2: SNHLY and FYNNEI. CDR3 length equals 15 residues. With V trimmed by 3 bases and J by 2 bases, 2 bases remained unmatched.

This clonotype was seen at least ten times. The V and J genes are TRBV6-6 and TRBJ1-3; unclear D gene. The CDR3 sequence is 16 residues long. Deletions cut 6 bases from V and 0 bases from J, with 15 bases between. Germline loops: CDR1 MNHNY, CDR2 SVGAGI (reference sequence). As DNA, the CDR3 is TGTGCCAGCAGCCCCCGATCAGGCTTCTCTGGAAACACCATATATTTT. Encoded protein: CASSPRSGFSGNTIYF.

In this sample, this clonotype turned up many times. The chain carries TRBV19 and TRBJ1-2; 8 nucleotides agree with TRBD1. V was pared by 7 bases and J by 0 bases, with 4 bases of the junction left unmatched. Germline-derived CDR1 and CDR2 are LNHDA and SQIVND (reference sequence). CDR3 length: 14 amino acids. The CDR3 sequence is CASKEDRANYGYTF. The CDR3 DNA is TGTGCCAGTAAAGAGGACAGGGCTAACTATGGCTACACCTTC.

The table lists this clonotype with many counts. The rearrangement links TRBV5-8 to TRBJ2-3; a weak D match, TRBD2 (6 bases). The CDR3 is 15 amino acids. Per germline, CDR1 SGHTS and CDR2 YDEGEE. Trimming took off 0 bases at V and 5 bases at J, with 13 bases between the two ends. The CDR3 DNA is TGTGCCAGCAGCTTGGAGGGGACTTCGGGAGATACGCAGTATTTT. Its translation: CASSLEGTSGDTQYF. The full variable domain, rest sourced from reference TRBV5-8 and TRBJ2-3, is EAGVTQSPTHLIKTRGQQATLRCSPISGHTSVYWYQQALGLGLQFLLWYDEGEERNRGNFPPRFSGRQFPNYSSELNVNALELEDSALYLCASSLEGTSGDTQYFGPGTRLTVL.

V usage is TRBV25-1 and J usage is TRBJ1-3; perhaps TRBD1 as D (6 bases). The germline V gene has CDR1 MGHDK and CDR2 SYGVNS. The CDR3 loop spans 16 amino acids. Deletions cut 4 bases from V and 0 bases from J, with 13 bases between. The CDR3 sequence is CASSASRQDSGNTIYF. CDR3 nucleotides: TGTGCCAGCAGTGCTTCAAGACAGGACTCTGGAAACACCATATATTTT.